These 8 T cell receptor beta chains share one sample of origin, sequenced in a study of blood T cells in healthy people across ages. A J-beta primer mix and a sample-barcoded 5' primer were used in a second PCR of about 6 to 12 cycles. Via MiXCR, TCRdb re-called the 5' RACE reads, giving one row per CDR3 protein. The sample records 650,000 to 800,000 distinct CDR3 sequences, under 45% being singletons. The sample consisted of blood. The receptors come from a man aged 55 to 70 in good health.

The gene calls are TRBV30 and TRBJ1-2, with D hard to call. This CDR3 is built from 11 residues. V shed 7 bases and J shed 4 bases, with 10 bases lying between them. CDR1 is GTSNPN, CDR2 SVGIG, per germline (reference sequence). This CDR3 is CALTPSYGYTF. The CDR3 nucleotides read TGTGCCTTAACCCCCTCCTATGGCTACACCTTC.

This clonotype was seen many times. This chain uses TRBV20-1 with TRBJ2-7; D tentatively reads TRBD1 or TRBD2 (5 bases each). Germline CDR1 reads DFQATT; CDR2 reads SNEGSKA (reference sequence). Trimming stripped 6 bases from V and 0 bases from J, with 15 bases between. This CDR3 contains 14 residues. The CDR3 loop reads CSAVGQGVSYEQYF. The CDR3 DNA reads TGCAGTGCGGTGGGGCAGGGAGTCTCCTACGAGCAGTACTTC.

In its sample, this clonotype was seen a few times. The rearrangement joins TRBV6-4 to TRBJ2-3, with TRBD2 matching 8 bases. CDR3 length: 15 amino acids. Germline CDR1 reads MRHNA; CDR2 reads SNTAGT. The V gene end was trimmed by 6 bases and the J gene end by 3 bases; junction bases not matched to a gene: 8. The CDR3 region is CASRSHGGATDTQYF. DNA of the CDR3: TGTGCCAGCAGATCGCACGGGGGGGCAACAGATACGCAGTATTTT.

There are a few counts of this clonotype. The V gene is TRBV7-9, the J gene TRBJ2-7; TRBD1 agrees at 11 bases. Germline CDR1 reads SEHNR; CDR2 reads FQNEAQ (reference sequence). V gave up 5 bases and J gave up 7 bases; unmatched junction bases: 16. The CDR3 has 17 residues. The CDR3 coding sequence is TGTGCCAGCAGCCCTCTGGACAGGGGGCTACAAGGGGAGGAGCAGTACTTC. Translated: CASSPLDRGLQGEEQYF. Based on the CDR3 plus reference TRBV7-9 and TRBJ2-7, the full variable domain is DTGVSQNPRHKITKRGQNVTFRCDPISEHNRLYWYRQTLGQGPEFLTYFQNEAQLEKSRLLSDRFSAERPKGSFSTLEIQRTEQGDSAMYLCASSPLDRGLQGEEQYFGPGTRLTVT.

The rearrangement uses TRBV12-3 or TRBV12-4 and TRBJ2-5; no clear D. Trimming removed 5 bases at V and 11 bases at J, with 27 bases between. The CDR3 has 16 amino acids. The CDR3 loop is CASSHRSWLVHIEQYF. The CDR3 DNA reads TGTGCCAGCAGTCACCGGAGCTGGCTAGTTCATATTGAGCAGTACTTC.

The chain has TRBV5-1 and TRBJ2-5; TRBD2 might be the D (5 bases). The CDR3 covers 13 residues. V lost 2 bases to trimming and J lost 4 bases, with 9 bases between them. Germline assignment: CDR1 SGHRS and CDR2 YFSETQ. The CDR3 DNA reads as TGCGCCAGCAGCTTATACGAGGGAGAGACCCAGTACTTC. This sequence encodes CASSLYEGETQYF.

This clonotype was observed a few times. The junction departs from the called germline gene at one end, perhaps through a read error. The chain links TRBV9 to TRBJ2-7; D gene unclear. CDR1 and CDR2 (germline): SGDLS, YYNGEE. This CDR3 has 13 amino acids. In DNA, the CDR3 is TGTGCCAGCAGCGTAGAGGATTCCTGCGAGCAGTACTTC. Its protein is CASSVEDSCEQYF. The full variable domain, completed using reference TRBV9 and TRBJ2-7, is DSGVTQTPKHLITATGQRVTLRCSPRSGDLSVYWYQQSLDQGLQFLIQYYNGEERAKGNILERFSAQQFPDLHSELNLSSLELGDSALYFCASSVEDSCEQYFGPGTRLTVT.

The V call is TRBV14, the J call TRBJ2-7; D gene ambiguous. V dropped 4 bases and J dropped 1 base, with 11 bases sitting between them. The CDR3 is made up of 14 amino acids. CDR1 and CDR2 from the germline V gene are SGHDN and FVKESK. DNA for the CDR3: TGTGCCAGCAGCCCCCGAACCGAGTCCTACGAGCAGTACTTC. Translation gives CASSPRTESYEQYF. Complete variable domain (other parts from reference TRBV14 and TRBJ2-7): EAGVTQFPSHSVIEKGQTVTLRCDPISGHDNLYWYRRVMGKEIKFLLHFVKESKQDESGMPNNRFLAERTGGTYSTLKVQPAELEDSGVYFCASSPRTESYEQYFGPGTRLTVT.